The rows below give T cell receptor beta chains drawn from one sample of a study of cytomegalovirus exposure and HLA in healthy donors. Libraries were prepared by immunoSEQ multiplex PCR; TCRdb keeps only in-frame clonotypes and omits some of them. The table includes 95,000 to 150,000 clones, about 84% detected once. The sequencing sample was made of PBMCs. The receptors come from a man between 18 and 35 years old in good health and CMV-seropositive. Each CDR3 is given with its conserved first and last residue. A D gene is named only where the DNA matches it firmly. Rows give clone size only sometimes, using once, few, many, or a class for an expanded clone.

d_gene | abundance | j_gene | v_gene | CDR3aa | CDR3nt
TRBD1 | few | TRBJ2-4 | TRBV7-2 | CASSLARQGLGDIQYF | TGTGCCAGCAGCTTAGCGCGACAGGGGCTCGGAGACATTCAGTACTTC
- | - | TRBJ1-1 | TRBV27 | CASSLTTGTYTEAFF | TGTGCCAGCAGTCTAACAACAGGGACATATACTGAAGCTTTCTTT
TRBD1 | - | TRBJ2-7 | TRBV27 | CASSFSLSDRESYEQYF | TGTGCCAGCAGTTTCTCCCTCTCGGACAGGGAATCCTACGAGCAGTACTTC
- | - | TRBJ2-3 | TRBV10-1 | CARNRLEGGNSTDTQYF | TGCGCCAGGAACCGATTGGAAGGCGGGAATTCCACAGATACGCAGTATTTT
- | - | TRBJ2-6 | TRBV30 | CAWRKGGSGANVLTF | TGTGCCTGGAGGAAAGGGGGTTCTGGGGCCAACGTCCTGACTTTC
- | - | TRBJ2-3 | TRBV5-8 | CASRLWKGIVQDTQYF | TGTGCCAGCCGGCTTTGGAAGGGGATAGTTCAAGATACGCAGTATTTT
- | - | TRBJ2-7 | TRBV15 | CATSTRLTYEQYF | TGTGCCACCAGCACTCGACTGACCTACGAGCAGTACTTC
TRBD1 | - | TRBJ1-2 | TRBV10-3 | CAISSDREGGYTF | TGTGCCATCAGTTCGGACAGGGAGGGTGGCTACACCTTC
TRBD2 | - | TRBJ2-5 | TRBV5-4 | CASGRASGDQETQYF | TGTGCCAGCGGTAGGGCTAGCGGAGACCAAGAGACCCAGTACTTC
TRBD2 | - | TRBJ2-2 | TRBV2 | CASSGGRAAGELFF | TGTGCCAGCAGTGGAGGGAGGGCGGCCGGGGAGCTGTTTTTT
- | - | TRBJ2-2 | TRBV9 | CASSPPHGHTVTGELFF | TGTGCCAGCAGTCCACCCCACGGACATACGGTGACAGGGGAGCTGTTTTTT
- | - | TRBJ2-1 | TRBV9 | CASSDRPSGEQFF | TGTGCCAGCAGCGATAGACCCTCGGGTGAGCAGTTCTTC
- | - | TRBJ2-6 | TRBV9 | CASSAQGAGANVLTF | TGTGCCAGCAGCGCACAGGGTGCTGGGGCCAACGTCCTGACTTTC
- | few | TRBJ1-1 | TRBV4-1 | CASSQETGENTEAFF | TGCGCCAGCAGCCAAGAGACAGGAGAGAACACTGAAGCTTTCTTT
- | - | TRBJ1-1 | TRBV29-1 | CSGYRDLNTEAFF | TGCAGCGGATACAGGGACCTGAACACTGAAGCTTTCTTT
TRBD2 | - | TRBJ2-5 | TRBV5-5 | CASSSTLAEETQYF | TGTGCCAGCAGCTCGACCCTAGCGGAAGAGACCCAGTACTTC
- | - | TRBJ2-3 | TRBV6-1 | CASGGSTDTQYF | TGTGCCAGCGGGGGGAGCACAGATACGCAGTATTTT
TRBD2 | once | TRBJ2-1 | TRBV6-1 | CASSEGTSGHNEQFF | TGTGCCAGCAGTGAAGGGACTAGCGGGCACAATGAGCAGTTCTTC
- | - | TRBJ1-1 | TRBV6-5 | CASRLSHSPDTEAFF | TGTGCCAGCAGGTTATCCCACAGTCCGGACACTGAAGCTTTCTTT
- | - | TRBJ1-1 | TRBV29-1 | CSVGDMNTEAFF | TGCAGCGTTGGAGACATGAACACTGAAGCTTTCTTT
TRBD1 | - | TRBJ1-2 | TRBV30 | CACRQGGYTF | TGTGCCTGTAGACAGGGGGGCTACACCTTC
TRBD1 | many | TRBJ2-2 | TRBV10-2 | CASRGPGTGNTGELFF | TGCGCCAGCAGAGGCCCCGGGACAGGGAACACCGGGGAGCTGTTTTTT
- | - | TRBJ1-5 | TRBV7-9 | CASSTSSGLGSNQPQHF | TGTGCCAGCAGCACAAGCTCAGGGCTAGGTAGCAATCAGCCCCAGCATTTT
TRBD1 | - | TRBJ1-5 | TRBV7-9 | CASSLVRGTGDDQPQHF | TGTGCCAGCAGCTTAGTGCGCGGGACAGGGGACGATCAGCCCCAGCATTTT
TRBD1 | - | TRBJ1-5 | TRBV25-1 | CASSYRGQSQPQHF | TGTGCCAGCAGTTACAGGGGGCAAAGTCAGCCCCAGCATTTT
TRBD1 | - | TRBJ2-7 | TRBV4-3 | CASSQDLHRGHPVYEQYF | TGCGCCAGCAGCCAAGATCTTCATAGGGGGCATCCGGTGTACGAGCAGTACTTC
- | - | TRBJ1-6 | TRBV6-6 | CASRSHSGFANSPLHF | TGTGCCAGCAGAAGCCACTCAGGGTTCGCTAATTCACCCCTCCACTTT
- | - | TRBJ2-3 | TRBV27 | CASSLSGWDTQYF | TGTGCCAGCAGTTTATCGGGCTGGGATACGCAGTATTTT
TRBD2 | - | TRBJ2-5 | TRBV6-4 | CASSSLAGGLETQYF | TGTGCCAGCAGTTCTCTAGCGGGGGGGCTAGAGACCCAGTACTTC
TRBD1 | - | TRBJ2-7 | TRBV25-1 | CASSVDRGWGAYEQYF | TGTGCCAGCAGTGTGGACAGGGGATGGGGAGCCTACGAGCAGTACTTC
- | few | TRBJ2-7 | TRBV7-2 | CASSLVGPSYEQYF | TGTGCCAGCAGCTTAGTGGGCCCCTCTTACGAGCAGTACTTC
- | once | TRBJ1-5 | TRBV9 | CASSGTGSNQPQHF | TGTGCCAGCAGCGGAACAGGGAGCAATCAGCCCCAGCATTTT
TRBD1 | few | TRBJ2-1 | TRBV7-2 | CASSLKGQGPHEQFF | TGTGCCAGCAGCTTAAAAGGACAGGGGCCTCATGAGCAGTTCTTC
TRBD1 | - | TRBJ2-3 | TRBV25-1 | CASSIQGYSDTQYF | TGTGCCAGCTCGATACAGGGGTATTCAGATACGCAGTATTTT
- | once | TRBJ2-5 | TRBV16 | CASSLIAAQETQYF | TGTGCCAGCAGCCTGATAGCGGCCCAAGAGACCCAGTACTTC
- | - | TRBJ2-2 | TRBV7-9 | CSSLPSPGELFF | TGTTCCAGCTTACCAAGCCCCGGGGAGCTGTTTTTT
- | - | TRBJ2-7 | TRBV6-1 | CASGHNLGYEQYF | TGTGCCAGCGGTCACAACCTAGGCTACGAGCAGTACTTC
- | - | TRBJ1-2 | TRBV7-2 | CASSFAEGYTF | TGTGCCAGCAGCTTTGCGGAGGGCTACACCTTC
- | once | TRBJ1-2 | TRBV11-2 | CASSLVTAYGYTF | TGTGCCAGCAGCTTAGTCACAGCCTATGGCTACACCTTC
TRBD1 | - | TRBJ1-2 | TRBV2 | CASSEGGGTATGTYGYTF | TGTGCCAGCAGTGAGGGTGGCGGGACAGCCACAGGTACCTATGGCTACACCTTC